This TCR beta chain appears in the sequencing data of a study of T-cell memory formation after mild COVID-19. On the study more broadly: TCR clusters were mostly donor specific.

The V gene end was trimmed by 4 bases and the J gene end by 3 bases; junction bases not matched to a gene: 7. CDR3 length equals 15 residues. CDR1 and CDR2 from the germline V gene are MGHRA and YSYEKL. TCRdb independently ran MiXCR on the 5' RACE reads; one entry per CDR3 protein. The table includes about 400,000 distinct CDR3 sequences, roughly 24% detected once. The sample consisted of PBMCs or a T cell subset sorted from them (not recorded which). The receptor comes from an adult woman who had mild COVID-19 (a few samples of this study predate the infection). Cell type and time point are not known. The chain couples TRBV4-1 to TRBJ1-1; TRBD1 agrees at 8 bases. The CDR3 nucleotides are TGCGCCAGCAGCCCCGAGGGACAGGCCGACACTGAAGCTTTCTTT. Protein sequence: CASSPEGQADTEAFF.